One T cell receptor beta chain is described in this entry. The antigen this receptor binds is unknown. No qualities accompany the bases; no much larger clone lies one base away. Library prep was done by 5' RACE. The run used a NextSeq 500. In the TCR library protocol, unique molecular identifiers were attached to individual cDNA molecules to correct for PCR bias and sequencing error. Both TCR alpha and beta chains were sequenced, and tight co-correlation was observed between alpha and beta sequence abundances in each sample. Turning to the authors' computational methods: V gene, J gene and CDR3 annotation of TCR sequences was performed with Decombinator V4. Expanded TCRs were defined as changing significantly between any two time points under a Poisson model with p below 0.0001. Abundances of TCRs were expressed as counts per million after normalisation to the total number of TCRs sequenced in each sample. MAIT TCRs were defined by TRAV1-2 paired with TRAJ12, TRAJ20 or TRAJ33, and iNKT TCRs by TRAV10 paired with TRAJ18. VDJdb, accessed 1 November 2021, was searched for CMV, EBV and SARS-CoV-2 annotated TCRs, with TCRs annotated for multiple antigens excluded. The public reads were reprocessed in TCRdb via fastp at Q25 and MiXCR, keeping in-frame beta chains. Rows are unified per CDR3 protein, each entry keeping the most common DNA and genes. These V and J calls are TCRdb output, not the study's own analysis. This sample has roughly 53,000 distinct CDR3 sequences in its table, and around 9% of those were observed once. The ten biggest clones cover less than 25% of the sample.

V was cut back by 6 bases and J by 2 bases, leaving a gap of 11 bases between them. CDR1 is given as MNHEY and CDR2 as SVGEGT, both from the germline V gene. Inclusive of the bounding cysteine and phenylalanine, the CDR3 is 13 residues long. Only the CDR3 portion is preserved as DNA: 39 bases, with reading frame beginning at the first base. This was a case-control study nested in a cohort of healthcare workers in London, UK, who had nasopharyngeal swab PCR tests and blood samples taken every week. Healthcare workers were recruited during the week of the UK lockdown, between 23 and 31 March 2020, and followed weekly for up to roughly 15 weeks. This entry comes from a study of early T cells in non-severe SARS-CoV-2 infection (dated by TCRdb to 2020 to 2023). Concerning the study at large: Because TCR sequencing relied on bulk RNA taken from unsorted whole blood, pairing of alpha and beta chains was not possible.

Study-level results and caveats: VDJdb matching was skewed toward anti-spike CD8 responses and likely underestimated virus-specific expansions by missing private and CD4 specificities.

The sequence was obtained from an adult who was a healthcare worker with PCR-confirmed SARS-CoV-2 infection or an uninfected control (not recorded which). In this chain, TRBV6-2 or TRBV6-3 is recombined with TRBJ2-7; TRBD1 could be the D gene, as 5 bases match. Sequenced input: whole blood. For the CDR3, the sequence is CASSFDRAYEQYF. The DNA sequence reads TGTGCCAGCAGCTTCGACAGAGCCTACGAGCAGTACTTC.